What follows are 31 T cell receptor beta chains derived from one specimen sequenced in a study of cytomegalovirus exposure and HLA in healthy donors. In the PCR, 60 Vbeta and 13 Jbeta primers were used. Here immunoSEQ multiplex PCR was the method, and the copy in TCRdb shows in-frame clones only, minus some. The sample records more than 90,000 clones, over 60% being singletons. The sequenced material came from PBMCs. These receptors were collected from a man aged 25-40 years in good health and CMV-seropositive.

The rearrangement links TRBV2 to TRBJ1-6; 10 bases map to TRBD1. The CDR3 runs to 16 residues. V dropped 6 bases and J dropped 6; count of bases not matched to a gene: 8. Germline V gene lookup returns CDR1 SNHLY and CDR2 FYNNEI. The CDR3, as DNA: TGTGCCAGCAGCCGAACCGGGACAGGGGTTAATTCACCCCTCCACTTT. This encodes CASSRTGTGVNSPLHF.

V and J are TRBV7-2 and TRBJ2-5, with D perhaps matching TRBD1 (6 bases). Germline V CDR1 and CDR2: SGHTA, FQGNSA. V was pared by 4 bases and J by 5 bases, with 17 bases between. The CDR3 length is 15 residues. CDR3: CASSSQTGNGETQYF. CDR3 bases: TGTGCCAGCAGCTCTCAAACAGGGAACGGGGAGACCCAGTACTTC.

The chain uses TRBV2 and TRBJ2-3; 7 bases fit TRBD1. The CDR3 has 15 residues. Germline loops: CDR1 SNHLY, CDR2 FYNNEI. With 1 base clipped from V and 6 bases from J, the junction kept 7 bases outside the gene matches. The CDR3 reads CASSEVGRGKDTQYF. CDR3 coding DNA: TGTGCCAGCAGTGAAGTAGGCAGGGGGAAGGATACGCAGTATTTT.

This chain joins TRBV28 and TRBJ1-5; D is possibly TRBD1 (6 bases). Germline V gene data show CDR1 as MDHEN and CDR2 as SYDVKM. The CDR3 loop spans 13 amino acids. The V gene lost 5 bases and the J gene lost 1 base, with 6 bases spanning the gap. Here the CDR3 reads CASSGQSNQPQHF. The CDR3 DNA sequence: TGTGCCAGCAGTGGACAGAGCAATCAGCCCCAGCATTTT.

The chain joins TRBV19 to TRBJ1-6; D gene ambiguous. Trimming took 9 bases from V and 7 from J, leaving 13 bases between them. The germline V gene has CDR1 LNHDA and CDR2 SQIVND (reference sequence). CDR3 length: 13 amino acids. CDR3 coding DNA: TGTGCCAGCGGTAGAGGGCGGAATTCACCCCTCCACTTT. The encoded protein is CASGRGRNSPLHF.

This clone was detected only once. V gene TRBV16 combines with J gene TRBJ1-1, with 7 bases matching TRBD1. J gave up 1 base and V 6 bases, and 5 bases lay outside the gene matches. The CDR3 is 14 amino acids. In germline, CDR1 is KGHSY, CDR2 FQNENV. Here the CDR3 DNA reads TGTGCCAGCAGACTCGGGACAGCGAACACTGAAGCTTTCTTT. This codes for CASRLGTANTEAFF.

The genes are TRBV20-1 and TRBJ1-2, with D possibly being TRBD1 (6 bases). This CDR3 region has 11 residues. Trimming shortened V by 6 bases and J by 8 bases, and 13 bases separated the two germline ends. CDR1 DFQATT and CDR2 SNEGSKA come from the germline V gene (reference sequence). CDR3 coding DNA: TGCAGTGCAGCAGGGGTTCGGGGCTACACCTTC. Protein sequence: CSAAGVRGYTF.

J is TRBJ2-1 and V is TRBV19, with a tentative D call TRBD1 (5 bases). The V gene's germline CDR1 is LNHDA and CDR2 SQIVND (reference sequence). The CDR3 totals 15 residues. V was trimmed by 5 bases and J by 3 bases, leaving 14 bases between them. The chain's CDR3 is CASSGAEPNYNEQFF. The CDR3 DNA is TGTGCCAGTAGTGGGGCGGAGCCAAACTACAATGAGCAGTTCTTC.

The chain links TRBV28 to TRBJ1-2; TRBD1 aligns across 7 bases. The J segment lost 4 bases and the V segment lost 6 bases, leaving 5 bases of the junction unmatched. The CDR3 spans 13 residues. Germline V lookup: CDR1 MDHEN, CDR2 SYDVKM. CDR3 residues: CASRPGQSYGYTF. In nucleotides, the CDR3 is TGTGCCAGCAGGCCGGGACAGTCCTATGGCTACACCTTC.

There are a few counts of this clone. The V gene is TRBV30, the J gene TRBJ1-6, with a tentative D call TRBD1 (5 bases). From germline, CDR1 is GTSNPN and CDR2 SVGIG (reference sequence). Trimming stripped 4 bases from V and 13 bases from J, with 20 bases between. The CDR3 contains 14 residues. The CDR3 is CAWTRMGLTSPLHF. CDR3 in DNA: TGTGCCTGGACCCGCATGGGACTAACGTCCCCCCTCCACTTT.

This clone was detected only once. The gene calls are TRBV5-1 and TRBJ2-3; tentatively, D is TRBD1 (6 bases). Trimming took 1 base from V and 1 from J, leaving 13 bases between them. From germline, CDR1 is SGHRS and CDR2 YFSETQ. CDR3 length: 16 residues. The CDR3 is CASSLISRTGTDTQYF. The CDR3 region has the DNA TGCGCCAGCAGCTTGATCTCCCGGACAGGCACAGATACGCAGTATTTT.

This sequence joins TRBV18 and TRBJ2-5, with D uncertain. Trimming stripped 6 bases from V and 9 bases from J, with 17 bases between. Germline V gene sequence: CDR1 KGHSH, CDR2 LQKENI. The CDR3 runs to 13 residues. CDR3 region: CASSTTKFEAQYF. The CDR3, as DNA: TGTGCCAGCTCCACCACGAAATTCGAGGCCCAGTACTTC.

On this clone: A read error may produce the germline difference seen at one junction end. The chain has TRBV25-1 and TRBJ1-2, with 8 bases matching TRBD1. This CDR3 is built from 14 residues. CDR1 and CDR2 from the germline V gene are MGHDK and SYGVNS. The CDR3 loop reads CASSDDRGYYGYPF. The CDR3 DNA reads TGTGCCAGCAGTGACGACAGGGGATACTATGGCTACCCCTTC.

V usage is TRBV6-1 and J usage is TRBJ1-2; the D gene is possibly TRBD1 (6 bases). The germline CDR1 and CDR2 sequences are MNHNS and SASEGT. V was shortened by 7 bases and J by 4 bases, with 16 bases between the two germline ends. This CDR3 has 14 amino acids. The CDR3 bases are TGTGCCAGCACCCCCGGGGGGCTGCTCTATGGCTACACCTTC. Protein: CASTPGGLLYGYTF.

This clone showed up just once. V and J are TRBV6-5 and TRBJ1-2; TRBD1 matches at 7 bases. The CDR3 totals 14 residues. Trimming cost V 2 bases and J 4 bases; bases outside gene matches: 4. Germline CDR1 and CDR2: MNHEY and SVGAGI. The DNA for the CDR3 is TGTGCCAGCAGTTACGGACAGGCGGGCTATGGCTACACCTTC. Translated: CASSYGQAGYGYTF.

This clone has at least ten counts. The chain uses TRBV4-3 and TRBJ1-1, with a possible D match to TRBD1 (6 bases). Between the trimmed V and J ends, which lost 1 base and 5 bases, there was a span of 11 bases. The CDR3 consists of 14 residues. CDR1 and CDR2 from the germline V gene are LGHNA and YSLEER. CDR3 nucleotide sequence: TGCGCCAGCAGCCAAGTTGTCAGGGGAACTGAAGCTTTCTTT. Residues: CASSQVVRGTEAFF.

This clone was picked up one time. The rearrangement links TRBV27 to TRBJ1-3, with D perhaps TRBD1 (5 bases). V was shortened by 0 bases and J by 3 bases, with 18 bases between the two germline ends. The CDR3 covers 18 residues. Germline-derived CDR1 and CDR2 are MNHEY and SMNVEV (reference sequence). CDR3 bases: TGTGCCAGCAGTTTATCGATGAGGGAGGGGATGTTTGGAAACACCATATATTTT. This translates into CASSLSMREGMFGNTIYF.

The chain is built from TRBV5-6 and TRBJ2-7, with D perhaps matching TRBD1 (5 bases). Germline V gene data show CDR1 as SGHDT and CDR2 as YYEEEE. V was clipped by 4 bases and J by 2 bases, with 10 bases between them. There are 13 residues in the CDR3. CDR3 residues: CASSDSVPYEQYF. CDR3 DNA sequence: TGTGCCAGCAGCGACAGCGTCCCCTACGAGCAGTACTTC.

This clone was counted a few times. The DNA for the CDR3 is TGCGCCAGCAGTAGGGGTCAGTACAATGAGCAGTTCTTC. Residues: CASSRGQYNEQFF. The V call is TRBV4-3, the J call TRBJ2-1, with D possibly being TRBD1 (5 bases). The CDR3 has 13 residues. Germline assignment: CDR1 LGHNA and CDR2 YSLEER. V gave up 6 bases and J gave up 4 bases, with 10 bases separating them.

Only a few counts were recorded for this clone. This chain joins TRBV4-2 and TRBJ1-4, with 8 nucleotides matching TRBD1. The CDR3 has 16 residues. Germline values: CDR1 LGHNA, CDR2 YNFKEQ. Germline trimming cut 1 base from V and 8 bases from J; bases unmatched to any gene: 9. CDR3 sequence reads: CASSQGMGTGNEKLFF. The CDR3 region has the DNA TGTGCCAGCAGCCAAGGCATGGGGACAGGAAACGAAAAACTGTTTTTT.

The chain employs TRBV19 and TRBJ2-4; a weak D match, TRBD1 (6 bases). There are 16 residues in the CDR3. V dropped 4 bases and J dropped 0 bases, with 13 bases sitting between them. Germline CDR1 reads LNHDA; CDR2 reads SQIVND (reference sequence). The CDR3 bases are TGTGCCAGTAGTAACCAGGGGCGCGGAGCCAAAAACATTCAGTACTTC. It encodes CASSNQGRGAKNIQYF.

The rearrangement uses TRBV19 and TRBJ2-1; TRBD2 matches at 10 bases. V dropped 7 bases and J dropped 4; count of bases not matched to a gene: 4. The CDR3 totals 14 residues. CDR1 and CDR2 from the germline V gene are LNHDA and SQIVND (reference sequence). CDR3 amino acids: CASKPTSGYNEQFF. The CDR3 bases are TGTGCCAGTAAGCCGACTAGCGGGTACAATGAGCAGTTCTTC. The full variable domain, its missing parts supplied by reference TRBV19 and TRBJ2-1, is DGGITQSPKYLFRKEGQNVTLSCEQNLNHDAMYWYRQDPGQGLRLIYYSQIVNDFQKGDIAEGYSVSREKKESFPLTVTSAQKNPTAFYLCASKPTSGYNEQFFGPGTRLTVL.

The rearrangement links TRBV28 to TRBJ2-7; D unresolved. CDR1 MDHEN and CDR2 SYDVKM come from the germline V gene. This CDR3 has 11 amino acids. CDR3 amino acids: CRVGYGYEQYF. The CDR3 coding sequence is TGTCGGGTTGGGTATGGCTACGAGCAGTACTTC.

CDR3 DNA sequence: TGCGCCAGCAGCCAAACAACGGGACAGGGGGCTTTAAGTCGCCACGAGCAGTACTTC. It codes for CASSQTTGQGALSRHEQYF. This chain connects TRBV4-3 to TRBJ2-7; TRBD1 aligns across 12 bases. The CDR3 extends over 19 amino acids. Germline CDR1 reads LGHNA; CDR2 reads YSLEER. V was pared by 2 bases and J by 5 bases, with 16 bases of the junction left unmatched.

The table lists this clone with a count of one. CDR3: CASSYSPGPYMNEQFF. The DNA for the CDR3 is TGTGCCAGCAGTTACTCTCCAGGGCCGTATATGAATGAGCAGTTCTTC. This chain connects TRBV6-5 to TRBJ2-1; D perhaps matches TRBD1 (5 bases). The germline V gene encodes CDR1 MNHEY and CDR2 SVGAGI. CDR3 size: 16 residues. The V end was cut by 0 bases, the J end by 7 bases, with 16 bases between.

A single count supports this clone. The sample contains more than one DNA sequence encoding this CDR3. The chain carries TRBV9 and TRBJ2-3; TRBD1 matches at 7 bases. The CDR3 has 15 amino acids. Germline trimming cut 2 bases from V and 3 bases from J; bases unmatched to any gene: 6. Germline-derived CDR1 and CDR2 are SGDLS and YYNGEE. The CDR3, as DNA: TGTGCCAGCAGCGTTGAACAGGGGAGAACAGATACGCAGTATTTT. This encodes CASSVEQGRTDTQYF. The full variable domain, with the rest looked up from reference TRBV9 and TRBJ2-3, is DSGVTQTPKHLITATGQRVTLRCSPRSGDLSVYWYQQSLDQGLQFLIQYYNGEERAKGNILERFSAQQFPDLHSELNLSSLELGDSALYFCASSVEQGRTDTQYFGPGTRLTVL.

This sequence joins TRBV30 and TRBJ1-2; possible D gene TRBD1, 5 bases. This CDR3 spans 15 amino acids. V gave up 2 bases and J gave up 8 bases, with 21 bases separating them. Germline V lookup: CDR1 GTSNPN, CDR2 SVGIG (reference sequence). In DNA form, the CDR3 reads TGTGCCTGGAGTTCCACCCCGGCCAGGGCAGGCGGCTACACCTTC. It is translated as CAWSSTPARAGGYTF.

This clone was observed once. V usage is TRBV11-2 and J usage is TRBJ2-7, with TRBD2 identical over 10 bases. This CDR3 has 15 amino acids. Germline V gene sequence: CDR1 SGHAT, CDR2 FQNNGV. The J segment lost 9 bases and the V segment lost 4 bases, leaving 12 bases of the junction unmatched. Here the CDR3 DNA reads TGTGCCAGCAGCTCGAGCGGGGGGGTCCGCATAGGGCAGTACTTC. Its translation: CASSSSGGVRIGQYF.

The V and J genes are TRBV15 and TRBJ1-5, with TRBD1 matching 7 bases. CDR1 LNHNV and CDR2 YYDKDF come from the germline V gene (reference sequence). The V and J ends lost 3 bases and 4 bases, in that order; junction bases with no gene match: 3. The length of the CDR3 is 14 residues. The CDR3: CATSRGQRNQPQHF. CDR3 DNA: TGTGCCACCAGCAGGGGACAGCGGAATCAGCCCCAGCATTTT.

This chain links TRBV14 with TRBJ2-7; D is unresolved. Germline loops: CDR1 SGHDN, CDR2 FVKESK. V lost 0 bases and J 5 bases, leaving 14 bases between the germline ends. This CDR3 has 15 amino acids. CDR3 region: CASSQEGHLPHEQYF. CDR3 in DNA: TGTGCCAGCAGCCAAGAGGGCCATCTACCCCACGAGCAGTACTTC.

In nucleotides, the CDR3 is TGTGCCAGCAGTTCAGGACAGTCCTCACTACTCGGCGAGCAGTACTTC. It encodes CASSSGQSSLLGEQYF. The V and J genes are TRBV2 and TRBJ2-7, with D maybe TRBD1 (6 bases). The CDR3 runs 16 residues. Germline CDR1 SNHLY, CDR2 FYNNEI. Deletions cut 5 bases from V and 6 bases from J, with 23 bases between.